This entry concerns a single T cell receptor (beta chain). These data belong to a study of blood T cell repertoires in COVID-19. The protocol was immunoSEQ multiplex PCR, while the TCRdb copy is restricted to in-frame clones and leaves out a portion. The sample includes tens of thousands of clones, roughly 90% of them seen just once. CDR1 is SGHNT and CDR2 is YYREEE in the germline V gene (reference sequence). The CDR3 has 14 amino acids. V lost 4 bases and J lost 0; bases outside the gene matches: 3. This sequence was found in a human donor in a cohort sampled during active COVID-19. Material for sequencing was peripheral blood. The chain combines TRBV5-4 with TRBJ2-5; 7 bases align to TRBD1. The CDR3 bases are TGTGCCAGCAGCGACGGGACAGACCAAGAGACCCAGTACTTC. Translating it yields CASSDGTDQETQYF.